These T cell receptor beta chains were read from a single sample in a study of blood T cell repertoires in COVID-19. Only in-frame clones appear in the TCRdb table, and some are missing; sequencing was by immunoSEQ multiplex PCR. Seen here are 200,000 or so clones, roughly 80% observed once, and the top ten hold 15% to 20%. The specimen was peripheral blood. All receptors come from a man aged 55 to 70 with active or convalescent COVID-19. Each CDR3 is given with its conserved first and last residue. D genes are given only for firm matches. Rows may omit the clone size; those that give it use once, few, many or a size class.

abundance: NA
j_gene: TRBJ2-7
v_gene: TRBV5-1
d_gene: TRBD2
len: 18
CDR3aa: CASSPGRASGVTIYEQYF
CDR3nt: TGCGCCAGCAGCCCTGGGAGGGCTAGCGGGGTTACTATCTACGAGCAGTACTTC

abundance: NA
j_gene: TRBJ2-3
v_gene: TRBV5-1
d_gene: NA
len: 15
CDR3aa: CASTIEGRGGDTQYF
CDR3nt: TGCGCCAGCACCATTGAGGGCAGAGGAGGCGATACGCAGTATTTT

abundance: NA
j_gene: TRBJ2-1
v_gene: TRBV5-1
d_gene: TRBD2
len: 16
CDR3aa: CASSRSGRGAYNEQFF
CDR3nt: TGCGCCAGCAGCCGTAGCGGGAGAGGCGCCTACAATGAGCAGTTCTTC

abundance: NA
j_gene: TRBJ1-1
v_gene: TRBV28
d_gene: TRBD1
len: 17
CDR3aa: CASSAAGTGEEGTEAFF
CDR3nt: TGTGCCAGCAGTGCGGCCGGGACAGGGGAAGAGGGCACTGAAGCTTTCTTT

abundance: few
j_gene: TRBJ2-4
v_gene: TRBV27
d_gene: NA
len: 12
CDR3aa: CASAGTKNIQYF
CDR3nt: TGTGCCAGCGCGGGGACCAAAAACATTCAGTACTTC

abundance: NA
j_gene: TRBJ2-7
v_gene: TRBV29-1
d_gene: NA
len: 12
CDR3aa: CSVRLSPYEQYF
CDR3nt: TGCAGCGTTCGACTGAGCCCCTACGAGCAGTACTTC

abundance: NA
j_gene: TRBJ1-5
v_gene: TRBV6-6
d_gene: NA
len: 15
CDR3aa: CASSYSRYSNQPQHF
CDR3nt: TGTGCCAGCAGTTACTCGAGGTATAGCAATCAGCCCCAGCATTTT

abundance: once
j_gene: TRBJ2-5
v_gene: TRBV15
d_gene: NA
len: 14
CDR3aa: CATSRGQIRETQYF
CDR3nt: TGTGCCACCAGCAGAGGCCAGATCAGGGAGACCCAGTACTTC

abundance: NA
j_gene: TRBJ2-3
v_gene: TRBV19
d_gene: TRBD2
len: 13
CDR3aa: CAIGAGGTDTQYF
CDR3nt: TGTGCCATCGGGGCGGGAGGCACAGATACGCAGTATTTT

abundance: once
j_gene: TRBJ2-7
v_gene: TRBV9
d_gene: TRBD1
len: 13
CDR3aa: CASSTGQGNEQYF
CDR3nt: TGTGCCAGCAGCACGGGACAGGGAAACGAGCAGTACTTC

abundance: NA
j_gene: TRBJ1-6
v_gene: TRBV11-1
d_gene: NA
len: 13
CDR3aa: CASSLRRNSPLHF
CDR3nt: TGTGCCAGCAGCCTCCGGCGGAATTCACCCCTCCACTTT

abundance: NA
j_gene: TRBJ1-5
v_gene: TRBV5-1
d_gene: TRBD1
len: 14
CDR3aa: CASSLTGESQPQHF
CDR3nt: TGCGCCAGCAGCCTGACAGGGGAGAGTCAGCCCCAGCATTTT

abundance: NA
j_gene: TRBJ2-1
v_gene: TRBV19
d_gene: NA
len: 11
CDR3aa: CASSMRNEQFF
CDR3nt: TGTGCCAGTAGTATGAGGAATGAGCAGTTCTTC

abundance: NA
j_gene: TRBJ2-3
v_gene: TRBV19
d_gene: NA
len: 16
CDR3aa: CASSKGAGGFTDTQYF
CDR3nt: TGTGCCAGTAGTAAGGGGGCGGGAGGTTTCACAGATACGCAGTATTTT

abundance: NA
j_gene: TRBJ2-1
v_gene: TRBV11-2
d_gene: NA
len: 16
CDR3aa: CASSLGLTSSEDEQFF
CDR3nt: TGTGCCAGCAGCTTAGGTCTTACTAGCTCGGAGGATGAGCAGTTCTTC

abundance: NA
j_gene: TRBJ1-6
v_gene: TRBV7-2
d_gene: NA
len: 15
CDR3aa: CASSSTRGFGSPLHF
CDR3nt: TGTGCCAGCAGCTCGACCAGGGGATTTGGCTCACCCCTCCACTTT

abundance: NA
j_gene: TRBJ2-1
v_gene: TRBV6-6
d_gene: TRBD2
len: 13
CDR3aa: CAIQREIINEQFF
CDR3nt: TGTGCCATCCAGCGGGAGATAATAAATGAGCAGTTCTTC

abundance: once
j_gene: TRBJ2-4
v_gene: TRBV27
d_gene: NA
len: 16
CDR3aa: CASSSPGSGAKNIQYF
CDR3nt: TGTGCCAGCAGTTCCCCGGGTAGCGGAGCCAAAAACATTCAGTACTTC

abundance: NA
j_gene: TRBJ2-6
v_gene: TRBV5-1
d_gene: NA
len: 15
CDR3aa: CASSAAAAGANVLTF
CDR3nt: TGCGCCAGCAGCGCGGCAGCGGCTGGGGCCAACGTCCTGACTTTC

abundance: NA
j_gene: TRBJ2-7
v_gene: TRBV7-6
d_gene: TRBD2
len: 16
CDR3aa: CASRPTGTSGAYEQYF
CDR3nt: TGTGCCAGCAGACCGACCGGGACTAGCGGCGCCTACGAGCAGTACTTC

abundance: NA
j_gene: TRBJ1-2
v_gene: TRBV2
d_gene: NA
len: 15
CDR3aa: CASSSGTPLNYGYTF
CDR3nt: TGTGCCAGCAGTTCCGGGACACCCCTTAACTATGGCTACACCTTC

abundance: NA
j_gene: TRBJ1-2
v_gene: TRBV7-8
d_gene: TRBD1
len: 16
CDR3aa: CASSPLPGTEINGYTF
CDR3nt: TGTGCCAGCAGCCCCCTGCCCGGGACAGAAATAAATGGCTACACCTTC

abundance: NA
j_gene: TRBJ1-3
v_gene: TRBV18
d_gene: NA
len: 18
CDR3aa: CASSHTTHLSNSGNTIYF
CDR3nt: TGTGCCAGCTCACATACGACACACCTTTCCAACTCTGGAAACACCATATATTTT

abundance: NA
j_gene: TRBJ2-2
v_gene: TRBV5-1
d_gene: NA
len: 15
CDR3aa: CASSLGQGGTGELFF
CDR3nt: TGCGCCAGCAGCTTGGGACAGGGAGGCACCGGGGAGCTGTTTTTT

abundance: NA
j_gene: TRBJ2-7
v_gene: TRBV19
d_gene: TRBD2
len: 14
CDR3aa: CASKRGSGNDEQYF
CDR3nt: TGTGCCAGTAAGCGGGGTAGCGGGAACGACGAGCAGTACTTC

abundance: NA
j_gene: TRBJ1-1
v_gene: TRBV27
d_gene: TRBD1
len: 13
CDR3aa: CASSLHRGSEAFF
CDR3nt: TGTGCCAGCAGTTTACACAGGGGTTCTGAAGCTTTCTTT